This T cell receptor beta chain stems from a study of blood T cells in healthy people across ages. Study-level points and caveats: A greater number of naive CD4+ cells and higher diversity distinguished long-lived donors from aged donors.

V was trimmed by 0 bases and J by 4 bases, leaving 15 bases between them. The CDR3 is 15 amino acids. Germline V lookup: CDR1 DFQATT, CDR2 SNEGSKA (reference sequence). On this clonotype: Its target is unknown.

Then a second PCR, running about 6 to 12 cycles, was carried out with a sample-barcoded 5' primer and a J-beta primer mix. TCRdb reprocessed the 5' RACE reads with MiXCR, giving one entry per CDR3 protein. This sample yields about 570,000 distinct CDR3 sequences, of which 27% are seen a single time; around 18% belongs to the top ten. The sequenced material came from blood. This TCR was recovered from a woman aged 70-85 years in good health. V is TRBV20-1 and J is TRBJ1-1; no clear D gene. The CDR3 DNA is TGCAGTGCTAGAGATCGGAGTTCCCCGGGCACTGAAGCTTTCTTT. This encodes CSARDRSSPGTEAFF.